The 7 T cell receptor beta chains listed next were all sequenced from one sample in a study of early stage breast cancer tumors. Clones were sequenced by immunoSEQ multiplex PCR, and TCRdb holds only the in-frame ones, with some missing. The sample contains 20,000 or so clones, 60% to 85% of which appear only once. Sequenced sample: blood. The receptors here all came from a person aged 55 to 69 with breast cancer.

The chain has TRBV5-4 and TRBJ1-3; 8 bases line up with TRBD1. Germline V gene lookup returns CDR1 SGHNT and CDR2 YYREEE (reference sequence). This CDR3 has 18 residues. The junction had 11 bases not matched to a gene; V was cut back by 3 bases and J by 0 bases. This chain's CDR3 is CASSSLTGQAISGNTIYF. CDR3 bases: TGTGCCAGCAGCTCACTGACGGGACAGGCGATCTCTGGAAACACCATATATTTT.

The CDR3 bases are TGCAGCGTTGGACAGGGGACCACTGAAGCTTTCTTT. Translating it yields CSVGQGTTEAFF. The genes are TRBV29-1 and TRBJ1-1; 8 bases fit TRBD1. The J segment lost 4 bases and the V segment lost 4 bases, leaving 2 bases of the junction unmatched. Germline loops: CDR1 SQVTM, CDR2 ANQGSEA. The CDR3 extends over 12 amino acids.

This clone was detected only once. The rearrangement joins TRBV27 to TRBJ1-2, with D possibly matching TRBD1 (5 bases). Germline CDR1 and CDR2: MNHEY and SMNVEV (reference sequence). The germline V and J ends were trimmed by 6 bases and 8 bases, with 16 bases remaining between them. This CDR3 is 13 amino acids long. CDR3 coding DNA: TGTGCCAGCAGCCCCGACAGATCCCTGGGCTACACCTTC. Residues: CASSPDRSLGYTF.

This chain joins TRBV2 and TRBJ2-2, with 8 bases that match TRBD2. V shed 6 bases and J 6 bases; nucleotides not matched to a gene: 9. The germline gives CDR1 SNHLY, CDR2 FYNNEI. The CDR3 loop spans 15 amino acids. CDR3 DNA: TGTGCCAGCAGGAAGACAAGCGGGGGATCCGGGGAGCTGTTTTTT. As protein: CASRKTSGGSGELFF. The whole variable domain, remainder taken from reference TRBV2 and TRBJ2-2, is EPEVTQTPSHQVTQMGQEVILRCVPISNHLYFYWYRQILGQKVEFLVSFYNNEISEKSEIFDDQFSVERPDGSNFTLKIRSTKLEDSAMYFCASRKTSGGSGELFFGEGSRLTVL.

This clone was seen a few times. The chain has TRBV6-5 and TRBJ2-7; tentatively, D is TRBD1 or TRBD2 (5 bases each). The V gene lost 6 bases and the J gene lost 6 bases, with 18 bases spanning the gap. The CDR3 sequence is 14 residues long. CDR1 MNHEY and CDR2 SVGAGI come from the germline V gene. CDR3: CASSEVPGPFEQYF. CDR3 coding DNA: TGTGCCAGCAGCGAAGTACCGGGACCCTTCGAGCAGTACTTC.

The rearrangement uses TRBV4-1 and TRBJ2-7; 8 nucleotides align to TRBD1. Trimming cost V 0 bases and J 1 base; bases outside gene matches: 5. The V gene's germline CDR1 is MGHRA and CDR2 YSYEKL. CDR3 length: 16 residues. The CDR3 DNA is TGCGCCAGCAGCCAAGACGGGACAGGAACGTCCTACGAGCAGTACTTC. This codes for CASSQDGTGTSYEQYF.

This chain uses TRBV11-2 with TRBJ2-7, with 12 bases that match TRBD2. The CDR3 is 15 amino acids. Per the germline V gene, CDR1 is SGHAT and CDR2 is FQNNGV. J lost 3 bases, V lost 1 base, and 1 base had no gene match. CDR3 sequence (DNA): TGTGCCAGCAGCTTAGGACTAGCGGGGGTCTACGAGCAGTACTTC. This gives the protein CASSLGLAGVYEQYF.